The 15 T cell receptor beta chains given below trace back to one sample, sequenced in a study of T cell repertoires in cytomegalovirus infection. Using its own MiXCR run on the reads, TCRdb lists one record per CDR3 protein. The table shows 600,000 to 700,000 distinct CDR3 sequences, with about 30% occurring only once. No cognate antigen is known for these TCRs. Sequenced here: cultured PBMCs, sampled from culture after CMV antigen stimulation. These receptors all come from a human donor in good health (CMV status not recorded). Some clones in this sample may be carry-over from other donors' samples.

Only a few counts were recorded for this clonotype. The CDR3: CASSQVRNQGTLHF. The CDR3 bases are TGTGCCAGCAGCCAAGTAAGGAACCAGGGGACCCTCCACTTT. V is TRBV14 and J is TRBJ1-6, with D perhaps matching TRBD1 (6 bases). Trimming cost V 1 base and J 14 bases, with 15 bases left between them. The CDR3 sequence is 14 residues long. Germline V CDR1 and CDR2: SGHDN, FVKESK.

In this sample, this clonotype turned up a few times. The chain joins TRBV7-9 to TRBJ1-1; D gene uncertain. Germline CDR1 SEHNR, CDR2 FQNEAQ (reference sequence). The CDR3 contains 16 residues. The V gene lost 5 bases and the J gene lost 4 bases, with 20 bases spanning the gap. CDR3 DNA: TGTGCCAGCAGCCCTAGGGAGACTAAACGGGGCACTGAAGCTTTCTTT. Translating it yields CASSPRETKRGTEAFF.

This sequence joins TRBV7-2 and TRBJ2-5; no firm D call. This CDR3 comprises 15 residues. Germline loops: CDR1 SGHTA, CDR2 FQGNSA. Trimming cost V 1 base and J 4 bases, with 13 bases left between them. The CDR3 loop reads CASSLGGGSLETQYF. In nucleotides, the CDR3 is TGTGCCAGCAGCTTAGGAGGTGGTAGCCTAGAGACCCAGTACTTC.

This clonotype was detected many times. CDR3 amino acids: CASSYGQYNEQFF. CDR3 nucleotides: TGTGCCAGCAGTTACGGGCAGTACAATGAGCAGTTCTTC. V is TRBV6-1 and J is TRBJ2-1; no reliable D call. CDR1 and CDR2 (germline): MNHNS, SASEGT. Trimming removed 5 bases at V and 4 bases at J, with 9 bases between. This CDR3 region has 13 residues.

V gene TRBV6-2 or TRBV6-3 combines with J gene TRBJ2-1; D could derive from TRBD1 or TRBD2 (5 bases each). The CDR3 totals 17 residues. Trimming stripped 0 bases from V and 2 bases from J, with 14 bases between. Germline CDR1 and CDR2: MNHEY and SVGEGT. As DNA, the CDR3 is TGTGCCAGCAGTTACTCCCCCGGGACCCCACCCTACAATGAGCAGTTCTTC. Amino acid sequence: CASSYSPGTPPYNEQFF.

This clonotype was counted ten times or more. The chain couples TRBV7-2 to TRBJ1-3; the match to TRBD1 covers 8 bases. V shed 5 bases and J 4 bases; nucleotides not matched to a gene: 4. Looked up from germline, CDR1 is SGHTA and CDR2 is FQGNSA. CDR3 size: 14 residues. CDR3 in DNA: TGTGCCAGCAGCGTCCGGGACAGGGGAAACACCATATATTTT. This encodes CASSVRDRGNTIYF.

There are a few counts of this clonotype. The genes are TRBV7-6 and TRBJ2-1, with D maybe TRBD1 (6 bases). The CDR3 covers 16 residues. Germline CDR1 reads SGHVS; CDR2 reads FNYEAQ. V shed 4 bases and J shed 0 bases, with 13 bases lying between them. This chain's CDR3 is CASSSGTGTSYNEQFF. DNA of the CDR3: TGTGCCAGCAGCTCGGGCACAGGGACCTCCTACAATGAGCAGTTCTTC.

This chain joins TRBV10-3 and TRBJ2-1, with 8 bases lining up with TRBD2. CDR3 length equals 12 residues. V lost 2 bases to trimming and J lost 14 bases; unmatched junction nucleotides: 5. Germline V CDR1 and CDR2: ENHRY, SYGVKD. CDR3 amino acids: CAISETPAGEFF. The CDR3 nucleotides are TGTGCCATCAGTGAGACACCAGCGGGAGAGTTCTTC.

This rearrangement joins TRBV20-1 to TRBJ2-7; 7 positions match TRBD2. V gave up 4 bases and J gave up 3 bases; unmatched junction bases: 6. Germline CDR1 reads DFQATT; CDR2 reads SNEGSKA (reference sequence). CDR3 length equals 13 residues. CDR3 loop: CSAKSGTHYEQYF. The CDR3 region has the DNA TGCAGTGCTAAGAGCGGGACCCACTACGAGCAGTACTTC.

The chain is built from TRBV19 and TRBJ1-2; D is perhaps TRBD1 (6 bases). CDR3 length equals 16 residues. V was pared by 4 bases and J by 1 base, with 16 bases between. The germline CDR1 and CDR2 sequences are LNHDA and SQIVND (reference sequence). In DNA form, the CDR3 reads TGTGCCAGTAGTACGCAGGACAGCACCATTAACTATGGCTACACCTTC. It translates to CASSTQDSTINYGYTF.

The V call is TRBV6-6, the J call TRBJ1-5, with D perhaps matching TRBD1 (6 bases). Between the trimmed V and J ends, which lost 6 bases and 7 bases, there was a span of 19 bases. CDR1 is MNHNY, CDR2 SVGAGI, per germline (reference sequence). This CDR3 region has 15 residues. The CDR3 DNA is TGTGCCAGCAGCCTAGAACAGGGTGGAGGGCAGCCCCAGCATTTT. Its translation is CASSLEQGGGQPQHF.

The J gene is TRBJ2-3, the V gene TRBV7-2; a weak D match, TRBD2 (6 bases). CDR1 and CDR2 (germline): SGHTA, FQGNSA. The ends were cut back, 6 bases at V and 2 bases at J, with 15 bases in the middle. The CDR3 consists of 15 residues. The CDR3 sequence: CASRRGPGDTDTQYF. Written as DNA, the CDR3 is TGTGCCAGCAGACGAGGACCGGGAGACACAGATACGCAGTATTTT. The full variable domain, completed using reference TRBV7-2 and TRBJ2-3, is GAGVSQSPSNKVTEKGKDVELRCDPISGHTALYWYRQSLGQGLEFLIYFQGNSAPDKSGLPSDRFSAERTGGSVSTLTIQRTQQEDSAVYLCASRRGPGDTDTQYFGPGTRLTVL.

This clonotype was recorded a few times. The chain has TRBV7-9 and TRBJ1-5; D is ambiguous. The CDR3 spans 12 residues. Germline CDR1 is SEHNR and CDR2 is FQNEAQ (reference sequence). The V and J ends lost 5 bases and 9 bases respectively, with 11 bases between them. The CDR3 reads CASSQSTRPQHF. As DNA, the CDR3 is TGTGCCAGCAGCCAGTCAACGAGGCCCCAGCATTTT.

This clonotype was seen a handful of times. CDR3 amino acids: CASSQVLVGGGNTEAFF. The CDR3 nucleotides read TGTGCCAGCAGCCAAGTATTGGTCGGAGGGGGGAACACTGAAGCTTTCTTT. V gene TRBV4-2 combines with J gene TRBJ1-1, with a tentative D call TRBD1 (6 bases). V lost 1 base and J 1 base, leaving 16 bases between the germline ends. The length of the CDR3 is 17 residues. Germline V gene lookup returns CDR1 LGHNA and CDR2 YNFKEQ.

This clonotype was detected ten times or more. This chain joins TRBV7-2 and TRBJ2-3; D perhaps matches TRBD2 (6 bases). V was cut by 3 bases and J by 2 bases, with 18 bases left in between. This CDR3 comprises 17 residues. CDR1 is SGHTA and CDR2 is FQGNSA in the germline V gene. The CDR3 DNA reads as TGTGCCAGCAGCTTGGCCCCCGGGACTCCAGACACAGATACGCAGTATTTT. Protein: CASSLAPGTPDTDTQYF.